This paragraph reports one T cell receptor (beta chain). No antigen is known for it. These data are taken from a study of T cell responses to AZD1222 COVID-19 vaccine. Study results and caveats: Repertoires were sampled only after the peak T cell response.

Germline CDR1 SGHRS, CDR2 YFSETQ. The V gene end was trimmed by 4 bases and the J gene end by 7 bases; junction bases not matched to a gene: 8. The CDR3 totals 14 residues. TCRdb's copy holds only in-frame clones and misses some; the assay was immunoSEQ multiplex PCR. This sample carries around 130,000 clones, about 86% of them seen once, and the ten largest clones take 12%. Sequencing was performed on peripheral blood, taken on day 0 of AZD1222 vaccination. This chain links TRBV5-1 with TRBJ2-7, with 10 bases lining up with TRBD1. This sequence originates from an adult in good health. The CDR3 spells CASSPRQGASEQYF. CDR3 coding DNA: TGCGCCAGCAGCCCCCGACAGGGGGCGAGTGAGCAGTACTTC.